Each of the 22 T cell receptor beta chains below was sequenced from the same sample in a study of Ad26.COV2.S vaccination and SARS-CoV-2 variants. Documented treatment: about 20 received Ad26.COV2.S at low or high dose, single or two shots; roughly 5 received placebo; per-sample allocation not given. Collection of the samples took place on day 63 after the first injection of vaccine or placebo. The method was immunoSEQ multiplex PCR; TCRdb's version includes in-frame clones alone and lacks a portion of them. In the table there are roughly 320,000 clones, around 84% of which are singletons. This specimen was peripheral blood, taken in a trial of Ad26.COV2.S vaccine versus placebo. These receptors originate from a person aged 18 to 59 who received the Ad26.COV2.S COVID-19 vaccine or a placebo.

This chain joins TRBV4-1 and TRBJ1-3, with TRBD1 matching over 7 bases. The CDR3 length is 15 residues. The V segment lost 0 bases and the J segment 4 bases; nucleotides outside the gene matches: 3. CDR1 MGHRA and CDR2 YSYEKL come from the germline V gene. The CDR3 nucleotides read TGCGCCAGCAGCCAAGACCAGGGGGGCGGAAACACCATATATTTT. This sequence encodes CASSQDQGGGNTIYF.

This sequence joins TRBV9 and TRBJ2-1, with D unresolved. V lost 0 bases to trimming and J lost 0 bases, with 10 bases between them. From germline, CDR1 is SGDLS and CDR2 YYNGEE. This CDR3 spans 16 amino acids. The CDR3 loop is CASSVAPQHSYNEQFF. The CDR3 DNA sequence: TGTGCCAGCAGCGTAGCTCCCCAGCACTCCTACAATGAGCAGTTCTTC.

The chain employs TRBV7-8 and TRBJ1-6, with D hard to call. The V gene's germline CDR1 is SGHVS and CDR2 FQNEAQ. CDR3 size: 12 residues. Trimming left V 5 bases short and J 17 bases short, with 16 bases between. The CDR3 here is CASSPDSVLVHF. Written as DNA, the CDR3 is TGTGCCAGCAGCCCCGATAGCGTCCTGGTCCACTTT.

The V gene is TRBV30, the J gene TRBJ1-4, with D perhaps TRBD1 (6 bases). Germline assignment: CDR1 GTSNPN and CDR2 SVGIG (reference sequence). V was cut by 3 bases and J by 7 bases, with 12 bases left in between. The CDR3 covers 13 residues. The DNA for the CDR3 is TGTGCCTGGAGCCTAGGGGGTTTTGAAAAACTGTTTTTT. Protein: CAWSLGGFEKLFF.

The chain carries TRBV30 and TRBJ1-4; a weak D match, TRBD1 (6 bases). The CDR3 extends over 15 amino acids. V was clipped by 3 bases and J by 4 bases, with 15 bases between them. Germline V gene lookup returns CDR1 GTSNPN and CDR2 SVGIG (reference sequence). The CDR3 is CAWSLRGGHNEKLFF. CDR3 DNA sequence: TGTGCCTGGAGCCTACGGGGGGGCCATAATGAAAAACTGTTTTTT.

The chain links TRBV28 to TRBJ1-3, with D unclear. CDR1 and CDR2 (germline): MDHEN, SYDVKM. There are 12 residues in the CDR3. With 4 bases removed from V and 3 bases from J, the gap between germline ends came to 4 bases. In nucleotides, the CDR3 is TGTGCCAGCAGTTCCGGTGGAAACACCATATATTTT. Translated, it gives CASSSGGNTIYF.

The genes are TRBV7-2 and TRBJ2-1; 9 bases are a match to TRBD2. V dropped 4 bases and J dropped 2; count of bases not matched to a gene: 6. The CDR3 length is 16 residues. CDR1 is SGHTA, CDR2 FQGNSA, per germline. CDR3 in amino acids: CASSSLAGPTYNEQFF. The DNA of the CDR3 is TGTGCCAGCAGCTCCCTAGCGGGGCCTACCTACAATGAGCAGTTCTTC.

The chain links TRBV7-2 to TRBJ2-7, with D unclear. The CDR3 loop spans 15 amino acids. The germline V and J ends were trimmed by 3 bases and 3 bases, with 15 bases remaining between them. The germline CDR1 and CDR2 sequences are SGHTA and FQGNSA. Here the CDR3 DNA reads TGTGCCAGCAGCTTCCCCGACGGGTCCGACTACGAGCAGTACTTC. Protein: CASSFPDGSDYEQYF.

V and J are TRBV7-9 and TRBJ2-2, with D perhaps TRBD1 (6 bases). Germline V CDR1 and CDR2: SEHNR, FQNEAQ (reference sequence). Trimming removed 2 bases at V and 0 bases at J, with 7 bases between. The CDR3 has 15 residues. The CDR3 DNA is TGTGCCAGCAGCTTATGGACAGCGAACACCGGGGAGCTGTTTTTT. It is translated as CASSLWTANTGELFF.

The V gene is TRBV6-5, the J gene TRBJ1-4; no definite D call. The CDR3 has 14 residues. The V gene's germline CDR1 is MNHEY and CDR2 SVGAGI. Trimming left V 6 bases short and J 8 bases short, with 16 bases between. The CDR3 spells CASRWGGFGEKLFF. The CDR3 DNA is TGTGCCAGCAGATGGGGAGGGTTTGGCGAAAAACTGTTTTTT.

In its sample, this clone was seen a few times. V usage is TRBV2 and J usage is TRBJ2-5; D gene ambiguous. CDR1 and CDR2 from the germline V gene are SNHLY and FYNNEI. The CDR3 has 11 residues. Deletions cut 7 bases from V and 8 bases from J, with 11 bases between. This chain's CDR3 is CASTGQKTQYF. CDR3 coding DNA: TGTGCCAGCACGGGCCAGAAAACCCAGTACTTC.

The genes are TRBV10-2 and TRBJ1-6, with 7 bases aligning to TRBD1. There are 13 residues in the CDR3. V dropped 5 bases and J dropped 8; count of bases not matched to a gene: 3. Per the germline V gene, CDR1 is WSHSY and CDR2 is SAAADI. Here the CDR3 DNA reads TGCGCCAGCAGTCAGGGACAGCATTCACCCCTCCACTTT. Protein sequence: CASSQGQHSPLHF.

This chain uses TRBV6-6 with TRBJ2-5; TRBD1 is a possible D gene (6 bases). The ends were cut back, 4 bases at V and 5 bases at J, with 14 bases in the middle. Per germline, CDR1 MNHNY and CDR2 SVGAGI (reference sequence). The CDR3 extends over 14 amino acids. The CDR3 DNA reads TGTGCCAGCAGTTTGCCAGTTAGGGGGGAGACCCAGTACTTC. Translation gives CASSLPVRGETQYF.

For the CDR3, the DNA is TGTGCCAGCAGTCACCCCTACGAGCAGTACTTC. It translates to CASSHPYEQYF. The chain employs TRBV6-2 or TRBV6-3 and TRBJ2-7; D is ambiguous. The germline V gene encodes CDR1 MNHEY and CDR2 SVGEGT. This CDR3 comprises 11 residues. The V end was cut by 5 bases, the J end by 2 bases, with 4 bases between.

The chain has TRBV5-4 and TRBJ1-4, with TRBD1 matching over 10 bases. The CDR3 runs to 17 residues. The V gene's germline CDR1 is SGHNT and CDR2 YYREEE (reference sequence). V lost 4 bases and J lost 8; bases outside the gene matches: 14. In DNA, the CDR3 is TGTGCCAGCAGCCAGTCCCGGGACAGGGGAGGAGGCGAAAAACTGTTTTTT. As protein: CASSQSRDRGGGEKLFF.

This clone was detected a few times. The chain joins TRBV5-1 to TRBJ2-2; tentatively, D is TRBD2 (5 bases). CDR3 size: 15 residues. Deletions cut 3 bases from V and 3 bases from J, with 12 bases between. Germline CDR1 reads SGHRS; CDR2 reads YFSETQ. For the CDR3, the DNA is TGCGCCAGCAGCTCTAACGGGGTGGACACCGGGGAGCTGTTTTTT. It translates to CASSSNGVDTGELFF.

The J gene is TRBJ1-4, the V gene TRBV9; possible D gene TRBD1, 6 bases. This CDR3 is 14 amino acids long. The germline V gene has CDR1 SGDLS and CDR2 YYNGEE. With 1 base removed from V and 8 bases from J, the gap between germline ends came to 12 bases. CDR3 coding DNA: TGTGCCAGCAGCGTACAGGGGTCAGGGGAAAAACTGTTTTTT. It yields the protein CASSVQGSGEKLFF.

The rearrangement joins TRBV18 to TRBJ2-2; a weak D match, TRBD1 (5 bases). Looked up from germline, CDR1 is KGHSH and CDR2 is LQKENI. CDR3 length: 13 amino acids. V was clipped by 4 bases and J by 3 bases, with 6 bases between them. The CDR3 loop is CASSRRDTGELFF. The CDR3, as DNA: TGTGCCAGCTCACGCAGGGACACCGGGGAGCTGTTTTTT.

With respect to this clone: A junction end diverges from the germline sequence, so it may reflect a read error. The chain recombines TRBV30 with TRBJ1-1, with a possible D match to TRBD1 (6 bases). The V gene's germline CDR1 is GTSNPN and CDR2 SVGIG (reference sequence). CDR3 length equals 14 residues. The CDR3 loop is CAWSVVGVKGETLF. In DNA form, the CDR3 reads TGTGCCTGGAGCGTCGTTGGGGTGAAGGGGGAAACTCTCTTT.

The V gene is TRBV7-2, the J gene TRBJ1-5; D perhaps matches TRBD1 (5 bases). Germline lookup yields CDR1 SGHTA and CDR2 FQGNSA. This CDR3 is built from 15 residues. Trimming pared 1 base from V and 0 bases from J, leaving 7 bases between. The CDR3 coding sequence is TGTGCCAGCAGCTTAGGGGACCGTAGCAATCAGCCCCAGCATTTT. Encoded protein: CASSLGDRSNQPQHF.

J is TRBJ1-1 and V is TRBV29-1; the match to TRBD1 covers 11 bases. V dropped 2 bases and J dropped 1; count of bases not matched to a gene: 15. CDR1 and CDR2 from the germline V gene are SQVTM and ANQGSEA. The CDR3 length is 19 residues. The CDR3: CSVENLRTGGRGRNTEAFF. In DNA form, the CDR3 reads TGCAGCGTTGAAAATCTAAGGACAGGGGGCAGGGGGAGGAACACTGAAGCTTTCTTT.

This clone has a count of ten or more. The rearrangement links TRBV29-1 to TRBJ1-5; D might be TRBD1 (5 bases). CDR1 SQVTM and CDR2 ANQGSEA come from the germline V gene. This CDR3 contains 15 residues. With 4 bases removed from V and 2 bases from J, the gap between germline ends came to 15 bases. As DNA, the CDR3 is TGCAGCGTTGGGGACGGACTATTAGGCAATCAGCCCCAGCATTTT. Translating it yields CSVGDGLLGNQPQHF.